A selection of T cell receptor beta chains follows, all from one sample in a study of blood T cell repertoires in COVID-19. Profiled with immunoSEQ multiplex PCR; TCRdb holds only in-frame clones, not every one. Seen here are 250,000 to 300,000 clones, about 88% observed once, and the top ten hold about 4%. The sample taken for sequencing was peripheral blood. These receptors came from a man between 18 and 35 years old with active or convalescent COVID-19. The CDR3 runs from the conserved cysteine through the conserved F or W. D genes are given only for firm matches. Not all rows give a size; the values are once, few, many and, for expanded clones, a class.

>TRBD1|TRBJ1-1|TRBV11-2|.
CASSFGDRAFF
TGTGCCAGCAGCTTCGGGGACAGAGCTTTCTTT
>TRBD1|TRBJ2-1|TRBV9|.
CASSVSGTGYFNEQFF
TGTGCCAGCAGCGTGTCCGGGACAGGGTATTTCAATGAGCAGTTCTTC
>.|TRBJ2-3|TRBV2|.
CASRGRNTDTQYF
TGTGCCAGCAGGGGCCGGAATACAGATACGCAGTATTTT
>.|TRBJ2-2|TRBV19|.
CASSIKSDVSSGRGELFF
TGTGCCAGTAGTATTAAATCGGACGTCTCATCGGGGAGAGGGGAGCTGTTTTTT
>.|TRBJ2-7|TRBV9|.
CASSFGEASYEQYF
TGTGCCAGCAGCTTCGGGGAGGCTTCCTACGAGCAGTACTTC
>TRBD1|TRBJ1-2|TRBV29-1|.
CSVVATGDSYYGYTF
TGCAGCGTTGTAGCAACAGGGGATTCCTACTATGGCTACACCTTC
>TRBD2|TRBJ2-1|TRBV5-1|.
CASSLIPLAGGPSSYNEQFF
TGCGCCAGCAGCTTGATCCCCCTAGCGGGAGGCCCGAGCTCCTACAATGAGCAGTTCTTC
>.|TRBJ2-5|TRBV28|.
CASSSPPGTQYF
TGTGCCAGCAGTTCACCCCCCGGGACCCAGTACTTC
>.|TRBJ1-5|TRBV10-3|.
CAISGNRDQPQHF
TGTGCCATCAGTGGGAACAGGGATCAGCCCCAGCATTTT
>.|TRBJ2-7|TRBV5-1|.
CASSRETGLPHEQYF
TGCGCCAGCAGCCGGGAAACAGGGCTCCCCCACGAGCAGTACTTC
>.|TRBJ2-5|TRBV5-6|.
CASSSRQGGETQYF
TGTGCCAGCAGCTCCCGACAGGGAGGAGAGACCCAGTACTTC
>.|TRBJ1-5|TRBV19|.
CASSIEATQPQHF
TGTGCCAGTAGTATTGAGGCAACACAGCCCCAGCATTTT
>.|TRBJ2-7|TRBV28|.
CAIRAGGIYEQYF
TGTGCCATCCGGGCAGGGGGGATCTACGAGCAGTACTTC
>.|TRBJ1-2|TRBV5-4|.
CASSLNSGYHGYTF
TGTGCCAGCAGCTTGAATTCAGGGTACCATGGCTACACCTTC
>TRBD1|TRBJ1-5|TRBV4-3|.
CASSRDRYSNQPQHF
TGCGCCAGCAGCCGGGACAGATATAGCAATCAGCCCCAGCATTTT
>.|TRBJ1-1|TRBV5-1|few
CASSFQGTEAFF
TGCGCCAGCAGCTTTCAGGGGACTGAAGCTTTCTTT
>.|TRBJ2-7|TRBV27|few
CASSLLRGIEQYF
TGTGCCAGCAGTTTATTACGGGGGATCGAGCAGTACTTC
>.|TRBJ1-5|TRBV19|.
CASSIGAGNQPQHF
TGTGCCAGTAGTATAGGAGCGGGGAATCAGCCCCAGCATTTT
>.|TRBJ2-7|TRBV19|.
CASSLKDSEQYF
TGTGCCAGTAGTCTGAAAGATAGCGAGCAGTACTTC
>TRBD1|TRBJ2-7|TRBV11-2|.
CASSLDGTGYEQYF
TGTGCCAGCAGCTTAGACGGGACAGGCTACGAGCAGTACTTC
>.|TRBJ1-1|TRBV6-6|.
CASSFTGTNTEAFF
TGTGCCAGCAGTTTTACAGGGACAAACACTGAAGCTTTCTTT
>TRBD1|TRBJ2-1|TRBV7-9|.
CASSPPGTGLGNEQFF
TGTGCCAGCAGCCCCCCCGGGACAGGTCTTGGCAATGAGCAGTTCTTC
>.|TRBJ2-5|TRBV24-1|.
CATSDLLQETQYF
TGTGCCACCAGTGATTTGTTACAAGAGACCCAGTACTTC
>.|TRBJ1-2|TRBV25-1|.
CASSEVSGSTGYTF
TGTGCCAGCAGTGAGGTCTCGGGGAGTACGGGCTACACCTTC
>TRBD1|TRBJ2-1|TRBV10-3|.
CAISEGGAPRRNEQFF
TGTGCCATCAGTGAAGGGGGCGCACCTCGTCGGAATGAGCAGTTCTTC
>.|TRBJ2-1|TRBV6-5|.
CASSYTGIYNEQFF
TGTGCCAGCAGTTACACAGGGATCTACAATGAGCAGTTCTTC
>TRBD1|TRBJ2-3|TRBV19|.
CASSRDRHTDTQYF
TGTGCCAGTAGTAGGGACAGACACACAGATACGCAGTATTTT
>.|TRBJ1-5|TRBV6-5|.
CASSYSGDNQPQHF
TGTGCCAGCAGTTACTCAGGGGATAATCAGCCCCAGCATTTT
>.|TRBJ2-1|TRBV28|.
CASSSTRKSSYNEQFF
TGTGCCAGCAGTTCCACTAGGAAGAGCTCCTACAATGAGCAGTTCTTC
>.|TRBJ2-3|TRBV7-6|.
CASSLEANGGDTQYF
TGTGCCAGCAGCTTAGAGGCAAATGGAGGAGATACGCAGTATTTT
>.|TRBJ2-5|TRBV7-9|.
CASSLAALRRETQYF
TGTGCCAGCAGCTTAGCGGCGTTGAGGAGAGAGACCCAGTACTTC
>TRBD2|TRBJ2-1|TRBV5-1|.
CASSLASGGYNEQFF
TGCGCCAGCAGCTTAGCTAGCGGGGGATACAATGAGCAGTTCTTC
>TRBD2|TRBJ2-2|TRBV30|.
CAWSSGRGTGELFF
TGTGCCTGGAGTAGCGGGAGAGGGACCGGGGAGCTGTTTTTT
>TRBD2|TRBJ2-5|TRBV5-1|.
CASSWSGGREETQYF
TGCGCCAGCAGCTGGAGCGGGGGCAGGGAAGAGACCCAGTACTTC
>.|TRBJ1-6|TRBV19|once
CASSGGRDHSPLHF
TGTGCCAGTAGTGGGGGGAGGGACCATTCACCCCTCCACTTT